This entry lists 27 T cell receptor beta chains sequenced from one sample in a study of blood T cell repertoires in COVID-19. TCRdb's table, derived via immunoSEQ multiplex PCR, lists solely in-frame clones and lacks some. The data show 140,000 or so clones, 75% to 85% seen once. Source material: peripheral blood. These receptors were taken from a man aged 65 to 79 who had recovered from COVID-19.

The chain recombines TRBV12-3 or TRBV12-4 with TRBJ2-7; D gene uncertain. The CDR3 covers 12 residues. V was trimmed by 6 bases and J by 5 bases, leaving 11 bases between them. CDR3 DNA sequence: TGTGCCAGCAGCCTACTCACCGACGAGCAGTACTTC. It translates to CASSLLTDEQYF.

V is TRBV5-1 and J is TRBJ2-1, with D hard to call. Germline V gives CDR1 SGHRS, CDR2 YFSETQ. This CDR3 has 13 amino acids. Trimming stripped 0 bases from V and 3 bases from J, with 4 bases between. The DNA for the CDR3 is TGCGCCAGCAGCTTGGAGCTCTACAATGAGCAGTTCTTC. This gives the protein CASSLELYNEQFF. The full variable domain, in which reference TRBV5-1 and TRBJ2-1 provide the parts outside the CDR3, is KAGVTQTPRYLIKTRGQQVTLSCSPISGHRSVSWYQQTPGQGLQFLFEYFSETQRNKGNFPGRFSGRQFSNSRSEMNVSTLELGDSALYLCASSLELYNEQFFGPGTRLTVL.

The chain joins TRBV2 to TRBJ1-5, with TRBD1 as a possible D gene (5 bases). CDR3 length: 14 amino acids. The V and J ends lost 4 bases and 1 base respectively, with 8 bases between them. Germline V gene data show CDR1 as SNHLY and CDR2 as FYNNEI. The CDR3 DNA sequence: TGTGCCAGCAGTGGACAGAACAGCAATCAGCCCCAGCATTTT. Its translation is CASSGQNSNQPQHF. Full variable domain (missing parts from reference TRBV2 and TRBJ1-5): EPEVTQTPSHQVTQMGQEVILRCVPISNHLYFYWYRQILGQKVEFLVSFYNNEISEKSEIFDDQFSVERPDGSNFTLKIRSTKLEDSAMYFCASSGQNSNQPQHFGDGTRLSIL.

V gene TRBV30 combines with J gene TRBJ1-3; D not resolved. Germline V gene lookup returns CDR1 GTSNPN and CDR2 SVGIG (reference sequence). This CDR3 region has 9 residues. V lost 8 bases and J lost 5, with 4 bases in between. CDR3 residues: CAPRNTIYF. DNA of the CDR3: TGTGCCCCTAGAAACACCATATATTTT.

The chain links TRBV29-1 to TRBJ2-3, with TRBD2 matching over 8 bases. CDR3 length equals 12 residues. Germline CDR1 reads SQVTM; CDR2 reads ANQGSEA. V dropped 4 bases and J dropped 4; count of bases not matched to a gene: 1. The CDR3 loop is CSVGAGADTQYF. In DNA, the CDR3 is TGCAGCGTTGGAGCGGGAGCAGATACGCAGTATTTT.

The J gene is TRBJ2-1, the V gene TRBV2; no firm D call. Germline CDR1 reads SNHLY; CDR2 reads FYNNEI. The CDR3 is 12 residues long. V was cut by 4 bases and J by 9 bases, with 10 bases left in between. CDR3: CASSGMAVEQFF. The CDR3 nucleotides are TGTGCCAGCAGTGGCATGGCCGTTGAGCAGTTCTTC.

The rearrangement joins TRBV18 to TRBJ2-3; possible D gene TRBD1, 6 bases. From germline, CDR1 is KGHSH and CDR2 LQKENI. This CDR3 has 15 amino acids. V lost 2 bases and J lost 4, with 13 bases in between. The CDR3 sequence is CASSPTGSGADTQYF. For the CDR3, the DNA is TGTGCCAGCTCACCAACAGGGTCAGGCGCAGATACGCAGTATTTT. Looking up the rest from reference TRBV18 and TRBJ2-3 gives the full variable domain: NAGVMQNPRHLVRRRGQEARLRCSPMKGHSHVYWYRQLPEEGLKFMVYLQKENIIDESGMPKERFSAEFPKEGPSILRIQQVVRGDSAAYFCASSPTGSGADTQYFGPGTRLTVL.

The chain combines TRBV6-6 with TRBJ2-7, with TRBD2 as a possible D gene (5 bases). Germline loops: CDR1 MNHNY, CDR2 SVGAGI (reference sequence). Trimming took off 7 bases at V and 2 bases at J, with 15 bases between the two ends. This CDR3 spans 14 amino acids. The CDR3 protein is CASNRGDGAYEQYF. In nucleotides, the CDR3 is TGTGCCAGCAACCGGGGAGATGGAGCCTACGAGCAGTACTTC.

V is TRBV7-2 and J is TRBJ2-7; 10 bases map to TRBD1. Losses at the gene ends were 6 bases for V and 1 base for J; bases not matched to a gene: 6. Germline V gene sequence: CDR1 SGHTA, CDR2 FQGNSA. The CDR3 sequence is 15 residues long. The CDR3 reads CASSYRTGGSYEQYF. The CDR3 DNA reads as TGTGCCAGCAGTTATAGGACAGGGGGTTCCTACGAGCAGTACTTC. Full variable domain (rest looked up from reference TRBV7-2 and TRBJ2-7): GAGVSQSPSNKVTEKGKDVELRCDPISGHTALYWYRQSLGQGLEFLIYFQGNSAPDKSGLPSDRFSAERTGGSVSTLTIQRTQQEDSAVYLCASSYRTGGSYEQYFGPGTRLTVT.

Ten or more counts support this clone. This rearrangement joins TRBV5-8 to TRBJ2-7; 9 nucleotides align to TRBD1. V lost 4 bases, J lost 4 bases, and 3 bases stayed unmatched. The germline V gene encodes CDR1 SGHTS and CDR2 YDEGEE. The CDR3 sequence is 13 residues long. Here the CDR3 DNA reads TGTGCCAGCAGCAAAGGACAGGGGTACGAGCAGTACTTC. This sequence encodes CASSKGQGYEQYF.

The genes are TRBV3-1 (or the pseudogene TRBV3-2) and TRBJ2-7; 9 bases align to TRBD2. This CDR3 contains 18 residues. Germline assignment: CDR1 LGHDT and CDR2 YNNKEL (reference sequence). The trim removed 1 base at V and 0 bases at J, leaving 10 bases unmatched. Here the CDR3 reads CASSQGWGAGGRSYEQYF. As DNA, the CDR3 is TGTGCCAGCAGCCAAGGTTGGGGAGCGGGAGGCCGCTCCTACGAGCAGTACTTC.

This clone showed up just once. This chain connects TRBV6-5 to TRBJ2-2; D may be TRBD2 (6 bases). Germline CDR1 is MNHEY and CDR2 is SVGAGI. V lost 6 bases to trimming and J lost 2 bases, with 13 bases between them. There are 15 residues in the CDR3. The DNA of the CDR3 is TGTGCCAGCAGAAGACTAGGACTTAACACCGGGGAGCTGTTTTTT. It yields the protein CASRRLGLNTGELFF.

The sample holds one count of this clone. This chain links TRBV3-1 (or the pseudogene TRBV3-2) with TRBJ2-7; 8 bases fit TRBD1. V gave up 8 bases and J gave up 2 bases; unmatched junction bases: 8. The CDR3 extends over 14 amino acids. Per germline, CDR1 LGHDT and CDR2 YNNKEL (reference sequence). The DNA for the CDR3 is TGTGCCAGCGGACTCCCGGGACAGGCCTACGAGCAGTACTTC. It translates to CASGLPGQAYEQYF.

V is TRBV4-1 and J is TRBJ1-2, with a tentative D call TRBD1 (6 bases). The CDR3 runs to 12 residues. V shed 3 bases and J shed 4 bases, with 6 bases lying between them. Germline lookup yields CDR1 MGHRA and CDR2 YSYEKL. The CDR3 sequence: CASSQTGYGYTF. CDR3 in DNA: TGCGCCAGCAGCCAGACAGGCTATGGCTACACCTTC.

V and J are TRBV27 and TRBJ2-3; D is perhaps TRBD2 (5 bases). V lost 6 bases and J lost 1, with 11 bases in between. CDR1 MNHEY and CDR2 SMNVEV come from the germline V gene (reference sequence). The CDR3 loop spans 14 amino acids. CDR3 sequence: CASSGERGTDTQYF. The DNA for the CDR3 is TGTGCCAGCAGCGGGGAGAGGGGCACAGATACGCAGTATTTT.

The V and J genes are TRBV6-5 and TRBJ2-7; 9 nucleotides agree with TRBD2. Germline V gene lookup returns CDR1 MNHEY and CDR2 SVGAGI. This CDR3 has 14 amino acids. Germline trimming cut 7 bases from V and 4 bases from J; bases unmatched to any gene: 8. DNA for the CDR3: TGTGCCAGCACCCCGGGTAGCGGGGGTTACGAGCAGTACTTC. It encodes CASTPGSGGYEQYF.

The chain couples TRBV27 to TRBJ2-7; possible D gene TRBD1, 5 bases. The CDR3 runs 13 residues. Germline V gene lookup returns CDR1 MNHEY and CDR2 SMNVEV (reference sequence). With 2 bases removed from V and 6 bases from J, the gap between germline ends came to 11 bases. CDR3 amino acids: CASSLAARGEQYF. CDR3 bases: TGTGCCAGCAGTTTAGCCGCTAGGGGCGAGCAGTACTTC.

The chain links TRBV7-3 to TRBJ2-3; 11 bases map to TRBD2. The length of the CDR3 is 16 residues. Per germline, CDR1 SGHTA and CDR2 FQGTGA. After removal of 1 base from V and 6 bases from J, the junction contained 6 bases not matched to a gene. In DNA form, the CDR3 reads TGTGCCAGCAGCTTAAGAACTAGCGGGAGTGAGGATACGCAGTATTTT. This codes for CASSLRTSGSEDTQYF. Together with reference TRBV7-3 and TRBJ2-3, the CDR3 gives the full variable domain: GAGVSQTPSNKVTEKGKYVELRCDPISGHTALYWYRQSLGQGPEFLIYFQGTGAADDSGLPNDRFFAVRPEGSVSTLKIQRTERGDSAVYLCASSLRTSGSEDTQYFGPGTRLTVL.

The V gene is TRBV6-1, the J gene TRBJ2-2, with a possible D match to TRBD2 (6 bases). Trimming pared 8 bases from V and 0 bases from J, leaving 13 bases between. The CDR3 has 15 amino acids. Germline CDR1 is MNHNS and CDR2 is SASEGT. Here the CDR3 reads CASGTGPSNTGELFF. Here the CDR3 DNA reads TGTGCCAGCGGGACTGGACCCTCGAACACCGGGGAGCTGTTTTTT.

This chain uses TRBV7-3 with TRBJ2-1; 7 bases match TRBD2. Germline V lookup: CDR1 SGHTA, CDR2 FQGTGA. The CDR3 covers 15 residues. Trimming took 5 bases from V and 6 from J; bases not matched to a gene: 10. CDR3 amino acids: CASSVSGLGGNEQFF. In DNA form, the CDR3 reads TGTGCCAGCAGCGTCTCAGGACTAGGAGGCAATGAGCAGTTCTTC.

CDR3 residues: CAWSQGRNQPQHF. The CDR3 DNA sequence: TGTGCCTGGAGTCAGGGCCGTAATCAGCCCCAGCATTTT. This rearrangement joins TRBV30 to TRBJ1-5; D may be TRBD1 (5 bases). Between the trimmed V and J ends, which lost 2 bases and 4 bases, there was a span of 9 bases. The CDR3 is made up of 13 amino acids. The V gene's germline CDR1 is GTSNPN and CDR2 SVGIG (reference sequence). Variable domain in full (rest from reference TRBV30 and TRBJ1-5): SQTIHQWPATLVQPVGSPLSLECTVEGTSNPNLYWYRQAAGRGLQLLFYSVGIGQISSEVPQNLSASRPQDRQFILSSKKLLLSDSGFYLCAWSQGRNQPQHFGDGTRLSIL.

The chain joins TRBV15 to TRBJ1-2; D may be TRBD1 (6 bases). Trimming removed 0 bases at V and 0 bases at J, with 11 bases between. This CDR3 comprises 16 residues. The germline V gene has CDR1 LNHNV and CDR2 YYDKDF (reference sequence). CDR3 amino acids: CATSRDGTQTNYGYTF. In DNA, the CDR3 is TGTGCCACCAGCAGAGACGGGACACAAACTAACTATGGCTACACCTTC. The whole variable domain, filled in from reference TRBV15 and TRBJ1-2, reads DAMVIQNPRYQVTQFGKPVTLSCSQTLNHNVMYWYQQKSSQAPKLLFHYYDKDFNNEADTPDNFQSRRPNTSFCFLDIRSPGLGDTAMYLCATSRDGTQTNYGYTFGSGTRLTVV.

A single count supports this clone. The chain recombines TRBV6-5 with TRBJ2-1; tentative D call: TRBD2 (6 bases). The CDR3 sequence is 15 residues long. V lost 2 bases, J lost 4 bases, and 12 bases lay in between. Germline V CDR1 and CDR2: MNHEY, SVGAGI. The DNA of the CDR3 is TGTGCCAGCAGTTACATACTAGCAGGTTACAATGAGCAGTTCTTC. Translating gives CASSYILAGYNEQFF.

Worth noting for this clone: This may arise from a read error, as a much more abundant clone is one base away. DNA for the CDR3: TGTGCCAGCAGCTCCCGGGACTCTAACACCAGGGAGCTGTTTTTT. It yields the protein CASSSRDSNTRELFF. This rearrangement joins TRBV7-8 to TRBJ2-2, with D possibly TRBD2 on 6 matching bases. The CDR3 sequence is 15 residues long. Germline CDR1 SGHVS, CDR2 FQNEAQ.

V usage is TRBV5-1 and J usage is TRBJ2-6; D is possibly TRBD1 (6 bases). V gave up 4 bases and J gave up 1 base, with 9 bases separating them. The CDR3 runs 15 residues. Germline values: CDR1 SGHRS, CDR2 YFSETQ. The CDR3 coding sequence is TGCGCCAGCAGCACCGGGACATCTGGGGCCAACGTCCTGACTTTC. This codes for CASSTGTSGANVLTF.

The V and J genes are TRBV4-1 and TRBJ2-7; 12 nucleotides line up with TRBD2. CDR3 length: 16 residues. From germline, CDR1 is MGHRA and CDR2 YSYEKL. With 0 bases clipped from V and 4 bases from J, the junction kept 4 bases outside the gene matches. The CDR3 nucleotides read TGCGCCAGCAGCCAAGATGCGCTAGCGGGAGGGTACGAGCAGTACTTC. Translated: CASSQDALAGGYEQYF.

The chain links TRBV2 to TRBJ2-1; 7 positions agree with TRBD1. J was trimmed by 6 bases and V by 1 base; bases with no gene match: 6. The germline V gene has CDR1 SNHLY and CDR2 FYNNEI. The CDR3 is made up of 15 amino acids. The CDR3 sequence: CASSEVFRGTNEQFF. The CDR3 coding sequence is TGTGCCAGCAGTGAAGTTTTCAGGGGGACCAATGAGCAGTTCTTC.